A selection of T cell receptor beta chains follows, all from one sample in a study of control samples from healthy donors and cancer patients. The table came from immunoSEQ multiplex PCR; TCRdb's copy has only in-frame clones and leaves some out. Of 65,000 to 80,000 clones listed, 89% are singletons. Sequenced material: PBMCs. These receptors originate from a woman aged 45 to 65 with colorectal cancer. The CDR3 runs from the conserved cysteine through the conserved F or W. A D gene is named only where the DNA matches it firmly. Rows may omit the clone size; those that give it use once, few, many or a size class.

d_gene	v_gene	abundance	j_gene	CDR3nt	CDR3aa
-	TRBV28	-	TRBJ1-3	TGTGCCAGTCAAGTGGGGGGACACACCATATATTTT	CASQVGGHTIYF
TRBD1	TRBV29-1	-	TRBJ1-1	TGCAGCGTCAATTCAGGGGGCACTGAAGCTTTCTTT	CSVNSGGTEAFF
TRBD2	TRBV3-1/TRBV3-2	-	TRBJ2-3	TGTGCCAGCAGCCAAGCTCCTAGCGGGGCCAACACAGATACGCAGTATTTT	CASSQAPSGANTDTQYF
-	TRBV27	-	TRBJ1-4	TGTGCCAGCAGTTCTAGGGGCAGCGCTACTGAAAAACTGTTTTTT	CASSSRGSATEKLFF
-	TRBV20-1	-	TRBJ2-5	TGCAGTGCTAGTAAGGGGGGACCGAAAGAGACCCAGTACTTC	CSASKGGPKETQYF
-	TRBV28	once	TRBJ2-2	TGTGCCAGCAGTTCCACGGGGAACACCGGGGAGCTGTTTTTT	CASSSTGNTGELFF
-	TRBV2	-	TRBJ1-6	TGTGCCAGCAGTGAAGCTCACCCCCCTTCACCCCTCCACTTT	CASSEAHPPSPLHF
-	TRBV19	-	TRBJ1-6	TGTGCCAGTACTTCAGAGACGAGCTCCTATAATTCACCCCTCCACTTT	CASTSETSSYNSPLHF
-	TRBV6-1	once	TRBJ2-2	TGTGCCAGCAGTACGAACGGGGAGCTGTTTTTT	CASSTNGELFF
-	TRBV6-5	-	TRBJ1-1	TGTGCCAGCAGTTACTCGAGGGGGGCTGAAGCTTTCTTT	CASSYSRGAEAFF
-	TRBV6-5	-	TRBJ2-1	TGTGCCAGCAGTAGGACAGATAACAATGAGCAGTTCTTC	CASSRTDNNEQFF
-	TRBV19	once	TRBJ2-3	TGTGCCAGTAGTATTTCCCCCGGTGCAGATACGCAGTATTTT	CASSISPGADTQYF
-	TRBV18	-	TRBJ2-2	TGTGCCAGCTCACCCGGGACCGGGAACACCGGGGAGCTGTTTTTT	CASSPGTGNTGELFF
-	TRBV20-1	-	TRBJ2-1	TGCAGTGCTAGTAGGTCGTACTCCTACAATGAGCAGTTCTTC	CSASRSYSYNEQFF
-	TRBV6-5	-	TRBJ1-2	TGTGCCAGCACCAGAGCGGGGGAGGGCTATGGCTACACCTTC	CASTRAGEGYGYTF
-	TRBV20-1	few	TRBJ1-6	TGCAGTGCTAGTTCGGGGGAAGACAGTTCACCCCTCCACTTT	CSASSGEDSSPLHF
TRBD1	TRBV28	-	TRBJ1-3	TGTGCCAGCAGTTTAGTCGCCGGGACAGGGGTACTCGGAAACACCATATATTTT	CASSLVAGTGVLGNTIYF
TRBD1	TRBV5-1	-	TRBJ1-2	TGCGCCAGCAGCTCGGGACAGGAGGACTATGGCTACACCTTC	CASSSGQEDYGYTF
-	TRBV5-5	-	TRBJ1-3	TGTGCCAGCAGCCGGAATAGGCCTGGAAACACCATATATTTT	CASSRNRPGNTIYF
TRBD2	TRBV9	-	TRBJ2-2	TGTGCCAGCAGCGTAGGTCGGGGGGCGAACACCGGGGAGCTGTTTTTT	CASSVGRGANTGELFF
TRBD2	TRBV5-1	once	TRBJ2-3	TGCGCCAGCAGCTTGGAGCGGGGGCGCACAGATACGCAGTATTTT	CASSLERGRTDTQYF
-	TRBV28	-	TRBJ1-2	TGTGCCAGCAAAGAGTCCTCCTATGGCTACACCTTC	CASKESSYGYTF
-	TRBV6-6	-	TRBJ2-5	TGTGCCAGCAGTTACCCTCGGGGGTTAGAGACCCAGTACTTC	CASSYPRGLETQYF
-	TRBV9	-	TRBJ1-5	TGTGCCAGCAGTCGGGGGCATAGCAATCAGCCCCAGCATTTT	CASSRGHSNQPQHF
TRBD1	TRBV7-3	-	TRBJ1-3	TGTGCCAGCAGTTTACAGGGGACAACTGGAAACACCATATATTTT	CASSLQGTTGNTIYF
-	TRBV4-2	-	TRBJ1-2	TGTGCCAGCAGCCAAGGCAGCAGCTATGGCTACACCTTC	CASSQGSSYGYTF
-	TRBV2	once	TRBJ2-5	TGTGCCAGCAGTTTGCTCCAAGAGACCCAGTACTTC	CASSLLQETQYF
-	TRBV18	-	TRBJ1-2	TGTGCCAGCTCACCCAAACCCCGACAGACAAATGGCTACACCTTC	CASSPKPRQTNGYTF
TRBD1	TRBV12-3/TRBV12-4	-	TRBJ1-1	TGTGCCAGCAGTAAAGACAGGGACACTGAAGCTTTCTTT	CASSKDRDTEAFF
TRBD1	TRBV19	once	TRBJ2-3	TGTGCCAGTAGTCGAAGACAGGGGCGCACAGATACGCAGTATTTT	CASSRRQGRTDTQYF
TRBD1	TRBV15	-	TRBJ1-2	TGTGCCACCAGCAGACCCGGGACAGTTAACTATGGCTACACCTTC	CATSRPGTVNYGYTF
-	TRBV9	-	TRBJ1-4	TGTGCCAGCAGCGTAGGGGGAACTACTAATGAAAAACTGTTTTTT	CASSVGGTTNEKLFF
TRBD2	TRBV7-2	-	TRBJ2-3	TGTGCCAGCAGTATAGCGGGGGGCCGGACAGATACGCAGTATTTT	CASSIAGGRTDTQYF
TRBD1	TRBV24-1	-	TRBJ2-1	TGTGCCACCAGTAGGGACAGTACATTGAATGAGCAGTTCTTC	CATSRDSTLNEQFF
-	TRBV27	-	TRBJ2-6	TGTGCCAGCAGTTCCTCCCCTGGGGCCAACGTCCTGACTTTC	CASSSSPGANVLTF
TRBD1	TRBV7-8	-	TRBJ1-3	TGTGCCAGCAGCTTAGCGACAGGGGGAGGAAACACCATATATTTT	CASSLATGGGNTIYF
-	TRBV6-1	-	TRBJ1-3	TGTGCCAGCAGTGAAAACCACCTCAGCTCTGGAAACACCATATATTTT	CASSENHLSSGNTIYF
-	TRBV2	-	TRBJ1-1	TGTGCCAGCAGTGGGGCAGGGAAGAACACTGAAGCTTTCTTT	CASSGAGKNTEAFF
TRBD2	TRBV4-2	-	TRBJ2-1	TGTGCCAGCAGCCAGAGAGGGCGGGGGGGCTTCAGTGAGCAGTTCTTC	CASSQRGRGGFSEQFF
-	TRBV19	-	TRBJ1-1	TGTGCCAGTAGGGGGAGGGTAGGCACTGAAGCTTTCTTT	CASRGRVGTEAFF
-	TRBV2	-	TRBJ2-5	TGTGCCAGCAGTGAGGGGGGACGGGGTGGAGGAGAGACCCAGTACTTC	CASSEGGRGGGETQYF
-	TRBV5-1	-	TRBJ2-2	TGCGCCAGCAGCTTGACGGCAGACACCGGGGAGCTGTTTTTT	CASSLTADTGELFF
TRBD1	TRBV19	-	TRBJ1-1	TGTGCCAGTAGTAAGCTCGACAGGGTTGAAGCTTTCTTT	CASSKLDRVEAFF
TRBD1	TRBV27	-	TRBJ1-2	TGTGCCAGCAGTCCCAGACAGGGGGCGTTTGCCGGCTACACCTTC	CASSPRQGAFAGYTF
TRBD1	TRBV29-1	-	TRBJ2-2	TGCAGCGGTTGGGACAGGGACACCGGGGAGCTGTTTTTT	CSGWDRDTGELFF
-	TRBV5-3	-	TRBJ1-2	TGTGCCAGAAGCTTGGGGAGGAGAGATGGCTACACCTTC	CARSLGRRDGYTF
-	TRBV19	-	TRBJ1-1	TGTGCCACCAAAGACCGGGACTCCTTCGGGTGGACTGAAGCTTTCTTT	CATKDRDSFGWTEAFF
TRBD1	TRBV5-1	-	TRBJ1-3	TGCGCCAGCAGCACGACAGGGACGAGCTCTGGAAACACCATATATTTT	CASSTTGTSSGNTIYF